This T cell receptor (beta chain) was sequenced for a study of CD8 T cells in ankylosing spondylitis. Overall study findings and caveats: Researchers report that disease-linked clones proved CD8+ and relatively rare in peripheral blood. Earlier reports found some motif variants in synovial fluid and blood in reactive arthritis.

V shed 2 bases and J shed 4 bases, with 17 bases lying between them. Germline V lookup: CDR1 SGHRS, CDR2 YFSETQ. This CDR3 spans 16 amino acids. Quantitative 5'-RACE with molecular barcodes was used to make the TCR beta libraries. TCRdb re-called the 5' RACE reads with MiXCR, one entry per CDR3 protein. The sample includes over 110,000 distinct CDR3 sequences, 8% to 9% of them seen just once. This clonotype was recorded at least ten times. Its antigen is undetermined. This sequence originates from a male donor with ankylosing spondylitis. Sequencing used synovial fluid, either unsorted or a sorted T cell fraction (not recorded which). This sequence joins TRBV5-1 and TRBJ2-3, with D maybe TRBD1 (7 bases). CDR3: CASSLIRTGEADTQYF. The DNA for the CDR3 is TGCGCCAGCAGCTTAATCCGCACAGGGGAGGCAGATACGCAGTATTTT.